This TCR beta chain was observed in a study of T-cell memory formation after mild COVID-19. Study results and caveats: Pre-infection memory showed some responding clones, and this suggested that cross-reactive memory joined.

This clonotype was counted many times. Its antigen remains unidentified. Germline CDR1 and CDR2: SGHRS and YFSETQ. Trimming removed 1 base from V and 4 bases from J, with 11 bases in between. The CDR3 spans 14 residues. In TCRdb, the 5' RACE reads were re-called with MiXCR into one record per CDR3 protein. The sample has 270,000 or so distinct CDR3 sequences, roughly 17% seen once. V and J are TRBV5-1 and TRBJ2-5, with D perhaps given as TRBD1 or TRBD2 (5 bases each). The clonotype was recovered from a man between 18 and 35 years old who had mild COVID-19 (a few samples of this study predate the infection). Cell type and time point are not known. Input material: PBMCs or a T cell subset sorted from them (not recorded which). CDR3 protein: CASSLKLGVETQYF. CDR3 bases: TGCGCCAGCAGCTTGAAGTTGGGGGTAGAGACCCAGTACTTC.